A single sample gave rise to the 32 T cell receptor beta chains below, sequenced in a study of long-term antiretroviral therapy in people with HIV. Runs used v3.0 of the immunoSEQ assay and were done at survey level. The assay was immunoSEQ multiplex PCR, and TCRdb's table has in-frame clones only and misses some. Here the sample spans approximately 16,000 clones, about 85% being singletons. The specimen was unsorted PBMCs, collected about 1.2 years before starting antiretroviral therapy. The receptors were sampled from a man aged 25-45 years with HIV.

The chain links TRBV5-1 to TRBJ2-7, with 7 bases identical to TRBD1. The CDR3 is 14 amino acids. V gave up 4 bases and J gave up 6 bases; unmatched junction bases: 10. Germline V gives CDR1 SGHRS, CDR2 YFSETQ. CDR3 DNA sequence: TGCGCCAGCAGCCCACCAGGGGGTCGGGGCGAGCAGTACTTC. Amino acid sequence: CASSPPGGRGEQYF.

The V and J genes are TRBV7-9 and TRBJ2-3; TRBD2 agrees at 8 bases. Trimming took 5 bases from V and 6 from J; bases not matched to a gene: 4. Germline lookup yields CDR1 SEHNR and CDR2 FQNEAQ (reference sequence). The CDR3 is 13 residues long. CDR3 loop: CASSPLAVDTQYF. The DNA for the CDR3 is TGTGCCAGCAGCCCACTAGCGGTCGATACGCAGTATTTT.

V is TRBV27 and J is TRBJ2-1; the match to TRBD2 covers 11 bases. V was pared by 3 bases and J by 2 bases, with 3 bases of the junction left unmatched. The germline V gene has CDR1 MNHEY and CDR2 SMNVEV (reference sequence). The CDR3 covers 16 residues. CDR3 in amino acids: CASSLVAGGPYNEQFF. Here the CDR3 DNA reads TGTGCCAGCAGTTTGGTAGCGGGAGGGCCCTACAATGAGCAGTTCTTC.

The chain recombines TRBV5-3 with TRBJ2-2, with 7 bases matching TRBD2. TRBV5-3 is flagged as an ORF with uncertain function. V was clipped by 3 bases and J by 1 base; unmatched bases: 9. There are 17 residues in the CDR3. The CDR3 DNA reads TGTGCCAGAAGCTGGGTAGGCGGGAGCCTGAACACCGGGGAGCTGTTTTTT. Its protein product is CARSWVGGSLNTGELFF.

The chain couples TRBV4-1 to TRBJ2-7; 8 bases agree with TRBD2. The CDR3 covers 17 residues. Looked up from germline, CDR1 is MGHRA and CDR2 is YSYEKL. Unmatched junction bases numbered 11, after V lost 2 bases and J lost 2 bases. In nucleotides, the CDR3 is TGCGCCAGCAGCCAATCTGTCAGCGGGAGCTACACCTACGAGCAGTACTTC. Amino acid sequence: CASSQSVSGSYTYEQYF.

The J gene is TRBJ1-3, the V gene TRBV18; D is ambiguous. CDR3 length: 15 amino acids. V dropped 6 bases and J dropped 8 bases, with 20 bases sitting between them. Germline V gives CDR1 KGHSH, CDR2 LQKENI. Here the CDR3 DNA reads TGTGCCAGCTCCCGGGTGGCAGGCACTATAGACACCATATATTTT. The encoded protein is CASSRVAGTIDTIYF.

This clone was seen only a few times. The chain combines TRBV7-3 with TRBJ2-7, with unresolved D. The germline gives CDR1 SGHTA, CDR2 FQGTGA. CDR3 length equals 14 residues. Between the trimmed V and J ends, which lost 5 bases and 1 base, there was a span of 12 bases. The CDR3 spells CASSLAGLSYEQYF. CDR3 nucleotide sequence: TGTGCCAGCAGCCTCGCCGGATTGTCCTACGAGCAGTACTTC.

The chain recombines TRBV27 with TRBJ2-3; 12 bases are a match to TRBD2. CDR1 MNHEY and CDR2 SMNVEV come from the germline V gene (reference sequence). V was pared by 3 bases and J by 2 bases, with 3 bases of the junction left unmatched. The CDR3 runs to 16 residues. The CDR3 DNA reads as TGTGCCAGCAGTTTTCTAGCGGGAGGGGACACAGATACGCAGTATTTT. It yields the protein CASSFLAGGDTDTQYF.

The gene calls are TRBV5-1 and TRBJ1-1, with D possibly TRBD1 on 5 matching bases. Germline values: CDR1 SGHRS, CDR2 YFSETQ. The CDR3 spans 14 residues. Trimming removed 0 bases from V and 3 bases from J, with 9 bases in between. CDR3 DNA: TGCGCCAGCAGCTTGGTTCAGGGCTACACTGAAGCTTTCTTT. Residues: CASSLVQGYTEAFF.

This clone has just one count. J is TRBJ1-4 and V is TRBV9; 10 nucleotides match TRBD1. The CDR3 has 17 amino acids. Germline V CDR1 and CDR2: SGDLS, YYNGEE. V shed 3 bases, J shed 6 bases, and the junction held 11 bases outside the gene matches. CDR3 DNA: TGTGCCAGCAGCGGCGGGACAGGGGATAAGACAGATGAAAAACTGTTTTTT. Translating it yields CASSGGTGDKTDEKLFF.

The CDR3, as DNA: TGTGCCAGCAGCCCTGGACTAGCGGGATCCCTCGAGCAGTACTTC. It codes for CASSPGLAGSLEQYF. The chain employs TRBV28 and TRBJ2-7; 12 bases match TRBD2. V lost 6 bases to trimming and J lost 6 bases; unmatched junction nucleotides: 9. The germline V gene has CDR1 MDHEN and CDR2 SYDVKM. The CDR3 runs to 15 residues. The complete variable domain, with remaining parts taken from reference TRBV28 and TRBJ2-7, reads DVKVTQSSRYLVKRTGEKVFLECVQDMDHENMFWYRQDPGLGLRLIYFSYDVKMKEKGDIPEGYSVSREKKERFSLILESASTNQTSMYLCASSPGLAGSLEQYFGPGTRLTVT.

The gene calls are TRBV2 and TRBJ1-3; D gene ambiguous. The germline V gene encodes CDR1 SNHLY and CDR2 FYNNEI. The germline V and J ends were trimmed by 7 bases and 0 bases, with 13 bases remaining between them. This CDR3 has 15 residues. CDR3 bases: TGTGCCAGCACCCGTCTGACCATCTCTGGAAACACCATATATTTT. It translates to CASTRLTISGNTIYF. The full variable domain, completed using reference TRBV2 and TRBJ1-3, is EPEVTQTPSHQVTQMGQEVILRCVPISNHLYFYWYRQILGQKVEFLVSFYNNEISEKSEIFDDQFSVERPDGSNFTLKIRSTKLEDSAMYFCASTRLTISGNTIYFGEGSWLTVV.

The chain links TRBV6-5 to TRBJ1-1; D is possibly TRBD1 (5 bases). Germline lookup yields CDR1 MNHEY and CDR2 SVGAGI. V was pared by 4 bases and J by 5 bases, with 20 bases between. This CDR3 has 16 residues. CDR3 loop: CASSSRDVPRWTEAFF. The CDR3 nucleotides read TGTGCCAGCAGTTCCCGGGACGTCCCTCGGTGGACTGAAGCTTTCTTT.

This clone has a handful of counts. The chain is built from TRBV6-5 and TRBJ2-7; TRBD1 agrees at 10 bases. Germline V lookup: CDR1 MNHEY, CDR2 SVGAGI. J lost 2 bases, V lost 6 bases, and 7 bases had no gene match. This CDR3 is 15 amino acids long. CDR3: CASRETGTGAYEQYF. CDR3 DNA: TGTGCCAGCAGAGAGACCGGGACAGGGGCCTACGAGCAGTACTTC.

The V call is TRBV28, the J call TRBJ1-2, with a possible D match to TRBD1 (6 bases). Germline CDR1 reads MDHEN; CDR2 reads SYDVKM. Trimming removed 4 bases at V and 3 bases at J, with 12 bases between. CDR3 length: 14 amino acids. The CDR3 region has the DNA TGTGCCAGCAGTTCAGGGGTACTCGACTATGGCTACACCTTC. Amino acids: CASSSGVLDYGYTF.

V gene TRBV4-1 combines with J gene TRBJ1-2; no definite D call. The ends were cut back, 4 bases at V and 4 bases at J, with 13 bases in the middle. The CDR3 is 14 amino acids. CDR1 is MGHRA and CDR2 is YSYEKL in the germline V gene. This CDR3 is CASSLNRKTYGYTF. The CDR3 region has the DNA TGCGCCAGCAGCCTCAACCGAAAGACCTATGGCTACACCTTC.

This chain's CDR3 is CASRTLDNTGELFF. The DNA of the CDR3 is TGTGCCAGCAGGACACTGGACAACACCGGGGAGCTGTTTTTT. V gene TRBV2 combines with J gene TRBJ2-2; unclear D gene. Germline V gene sequence: CDR1 SNHLY, CDR2 FYNNEI. V shed 6 bases and J shed 2 bases, with 10 bases lying between them. This CDR3 has 14 residues.

J is TRBJ2-7 and V is TRBV10-2, with D unresolved. Germline assignment: CDR1 WSHSY and CDR2 SAAADI. This CDR3 comprises 13 residues. With 0 bases removed from V and 8 bases from J, the gap between germline ends came to 11 bases. CDR3 protein: CASSESNRAQQYF. The CDR3 DNA reads TGCGCCAGCAGTGAGTCGAATCGGGCTCAGCAGTACTTC.

The chain links TRBV30 to TRBJ1-3, with D possibly matching TRBD1 (6 bases). Germline assignment: CDR1 GTSNPN and CDR2 SVGIG (reference sequence). V lost 2 bases and J 0 bases, leaving 14 bases between the germline ends. The length of the CDR3 is 16 residues. CDR3 nucleotide sequence: TGTGCCTGGAGTAGTATGGGGGCGAGCTCTGGAAACACCATATATTTT. Translating it yields CAWSSMGASSGNTIYF.

The J gene is TRBJ2-7, the V gene TRBV4-1; 8 bases match TRBD1. Germline CDR1 reads MGHRA; CDR2 reads YSYEKL. The CDR3 runs 15 residues. J was trimmed by 2 bases and V by 5 bases; bases with no gene match: 8. The CDR3 sequence is CASSSRTGITYEQYF. The DNA for the CDR3 is TGCGCCAGCAGCTCTCGGACAGGGATCACCTACGAGCAGTACTTC.

This sequence joins TRBV4-1 and TRBJ2-2; D gene uncertain. Germline loops: CDR1 MGHRA, CDR2 YSYEKL. With 6 bases removed from V and 2 bases from J, the gap between germline ends came to 7 bases. This CDR3 is built from 13 residues. CDR3 sequence reads: CASRPLNTGELFF. The DNA for the CDR3 is TGCGCCAGCAGGCCCCTAAACACCGGGGAGCTGTTTTTT.

The V gene is TRBV30, the J gene TRBJ2-1, with a tentative D call TRBD1 (6 bases). Looked up from germline, CDR1 is GTSNPN and CDR2 is SVGIG (reference sequence). The CDR3 length is 13 residues. V was cut by 5 bases and J by 8 bases, with 16 bases left in between. This CDR3 reads CAWDLNGGDEQFF. The CDR3, as DNA: TGTGCCTGGGACTTGAATGGGGGCGATGAGCAGTTCTTC.

This rearrangement joins TRBV28 to TRBJ2-2; tentative D call: TRBD1 (6 bases). This CDR3 has 13 amino acids. The ends were cut back, 6 bases at V and 4 bases at J, with 9 bases in the middle. The germline V gene has CDR1 MDHEN and CDR2 SYDVKM. In DNA, the CDR3 is TGTGCCAGCAGGGGGGCGGGCACCGGGGAGCTGTTTTTT. It is translated as CASRGAGTGELFF.

The chain links TRBV6-1 to TRBJ1-1; a weak D match, TRBD1 (6 bases). Trimming left V 10 bases short and J 6 bases short, with 15 bases between. This CDR3 is built from 12 residues. Germline V gives CDR1 MNHNS, CDR2 SASEGT. The CDR3 sequence is CATEYRAPEAFF. The CDR3 DNA follows: TGTGCCACTGAGTACAGGGCCCCTGAAGCTTTCTTT.

This clone showed up just once. This chain connects TRBV5-1 to TRBJ2-1, with 10 bases lining up with TRBD2. This CDR3 region has 16 residues. V shed 0 bases, J shed 4 bases, and the junction held 4 bases outside the gene matches. Germline CDR1 SGHRS, CDR2 YFSETQ. The DNA of the CDR3 is TGCGCCAGCAGCTTGGATAGCGGGGGGAGGTACAATGAGCAGTTCTTC. Amino acid sequence: CASSLDSGGRYNEQFF.

This clone was observed once. The chain carries TRBV7-6 and TRBJ2-7; D uncertain. The CDR3 extends over 16 amino acids. V dropped 1 base and J dropped 6 bases, with 19 bases sitting between them. Germline CDR1 is SGHVS and CDR2 is FNYEAQ. CDR3 protein: CASSLVRAAPPGEQYF. The CDR3 nucleotides are TGTGCCAGCAGCTTAGTACGGGCGGCCCCCCCGGGCGAGCAGTACTTC. Filled out from reference TRBV7-6 and TRBJ2-7, the complete variable domain reads GAGVSQSPRYKVTKRGQDVALRCDPISGHVSLYWYRQALGQGPEFLTYFNYEAQQDKSGLPNDRFSAERPEGSISTLTIQRTEQRDSAMYRCASSLVRAAPPGEQYFGPGTRLTVT.

This chain connects TRBV6-5 to TRBJ1-5, with TRBD1 matching 7 bases. CDR1 and CDR2 from the germline V gene are MNHEY and SVGAGI. This CDR3 is 14 amino acids long. Unmatched junction bases numbered 6, after V lost 4 bases and J lost 6 bases. The CDR3 here is CASSFTGDGQPQHF. The CDR3 nucleotides are TGTGCCAGCAGTTTTACAGGGGATGGTCAGCCCCAGCATTTT.

The chain has TRBV10-3 and TRBJ1-2, with D possibly TRBD1 on 5 matching bases. The V and J ends lost 2 bases and 4 bases respectively, with 11 bases between them. Germline CDR1 reads ENHRY; CDR2 reads SYGVKD. The CDR3 consists of 14 residues. CDR3 amino acids: CAISEGGDPYGYTF. The CDR3 DNA follows: TGTGCCATCAGTGAGGGGGGGGACCCCTATGGCTACACCTTC.

V usage is TRBV7-9 and J usage is TRBJ1-1; 9 bases are a match to TRBD1. The germline CDR1 and CDR2 sequences are SEHNR and FQNEAQ (reference sequence). With V trimmed by 5 bases and J by 6 bases, 10 bases remained unmatched. This CDR3 is built from 15 residues. Here the CDR3 DNA reads TGTGCCAGCAGCATGACAGGGGGAGAGGTCGCTGAAGCTTTCTTT. Protein: CASSMTGGEVAEAFF.

The chain combines TRBV18 with TRBJ2-5, with TRBD2 matching 7 bases. The CDR3 runs 17 residues. V shed 3 bases, J shed 3 bases, and the junction held 13 bases outside the gene matches. Germline assignment: CDR1 KGHSH and CDR2 LQKENI. CDR3 DNA sequence: TGTGCCAGCTCACCGGCCATTACGAGCGGGGCGAAAGAGACCCAGTACTTC. Amino acid sequence: CASSPAITSGAKETQYF.

The rearrangement links TRBV10-3 to TRBJ2-7, with D possibly being TRBD1 or TRBD2 (5 bases each). The germline CDR1 and CDR2 sequences are ENHRY and SYGVKD. Deletions cut 1 base from V and 6 bases from J, with 7 bases between. This CDR3 comprises 12 residues. The CDR3 DNA sequence: TGTGCCATCAGTGAGTTGGGGGTCGAGCAGTACTTC. Translation: CAISELGVEQYF.

V and J are TRBV6-6 and TRBJ2-7; 13 nucleotides line up with TRBD2. The V segment lost 9 bases and the J segment 4 bases; nucleotides outside the gene matches: 6. Looked up from germline, CDR1 is MNHNY and CDR2 is SVGAGI (reference sequence). The CDR3 has 14 amino acids. In DNA, the CDR3 is TGTGCCAGTGGACTAGCGGGAGACTTTTACGAGCAGTACTTC. Translating it yields CASGLAGDFYEQYF.